These 5 T cell receptor beta chains share one sample of origin, sequenced in a study of beta chain features in type 1 diabetes. Study observations and caveats: Researchers report that Type 1 diabetes patients had moderately but significantly shorter TCRB CDR3s across all four CD4+ subsets.

cDNA synthesis used the whole RNA isolate, giving expressed TCRB sequences. The data were produced by immunoSEQ multiplex PCR, yet TCRdb's version contains in-frame clones alone and is incomplete. The data show a few hundred thousand clones, with just over 20% seen just once and 0.025% to 0.035% held by the top ten. These receptors' antigens are unknown. Sequencing input: naive CD4+ T cells from blood. The receptor source for this set is a woman aged 40 to 50 with type 1 diabetes.

The chain is built from TRBV23-1 and TRBJ1-5; 10 positions agree with TRBD1. TRBV23-1 is labeled an ORF, and its function is uncertain. This CDR3 spans 17 amino acids. The V gene end was trimmed by 8 bases and the J gene end by 0 bases; junction bases not matched to a gene: 10. The CDR3 sequence is CASPGQGTFDSNQPQHF. The DNA for the CDR3 is TGCGCCAGCCCGGGACAGGGGACCTTTGATAGCAATCAGCCCCAGCATTTT.

This chain links TRBV4-3 with TRBJ2-1; TRBD2 matches at 9 bases. CDR1 LGHNA and CDR2 YSLEER come from the germline V gene. This CDR3 is 19 amino acids long. With 0 bases clipped from V and 4 bases from J, the junction kept 13 bases outside the gene matches. The CDR3 region has the DNA TGCGCCAGCAGCCAAGATCTGGGCGGGAGGGCCGGTACTTACAATGAGCAGTTCTTC. This encodes CASSQDLGGRAGTYNEQFF.

This clone was seen a few times. V and J are TRBV18 and TRBJ2-3; D is unresolved. Deletions cut 6 bases from V and 6 bases from J, with 10 bases between. This CDR3 is built from 12 residues. The germline CDR1 and CDR2 sequences are KGHSH and LQKENI. DNA of the CDR3: TGTGCCAGCTCCCCTAGGTGGGATACGCAGTATTTT. Amino acids: CASSPRWDTQYF.

This chain connects TRBV5-1 to TRBJ2-5; possibly TRBD1 for D (6 bases). CDR1 and CDR2 from the germline V gene are SGHRS and YFSETQ. This CDR3 has 13 amino acids. Trimming stripped 2 bases from V and 4 bases from J, with 9 bases between. CDR3 in amino acids: CASSLQGSETQYF. The CDR3, as DNA: TGCGCCAGCAGCTTACAGGGTTCAGAGACCCAGTACTTC.

This clone has just a few counts. The V and J genes are TRBV19 and TRBJ2-7; D might be TRBD1 (6 bases). CDR3 size: 13 residues. Trimming pared 5 bases from V and 1 base from J, leaving 9 bases between. Germline lookup yields CDR1 LNHDA and CDR2 SQIVND (reference sequence). CDR3 DNA: TGTGCCAGTAGTCTCACAGGGTCCTACGAGCAGTACTTC. It codes for CASSLTGSYEQYF.